The T cell receptor (beta chain) under discussion was sequenced for a study of OX40 agonist ivuxolimab in advanced cancers. In the study overall: Patients were dosed intravenously with ivuxolimab at 0.01 to 10 mg/kg every 2 weeks.

Autoimmune disease history or systemic immunosuppression was exclusionary. Method: immunoSEQ multiplex PCR; TCRdb's copy keeps in-frame clones and lacks some. The sample includes roughly 65,000 clones, 90% of them seen just once. This specimen was CD4+ or CD8+ T cells sorted from blood, taken in a trial of the OX40 agonist ivuxolimab. This receptor was taken from an adult with an advanced solid tumor such as melanoma, head and neck, liver or kidney cancer.

The CDR3 bases are TGTGCCAGCAGGCGACTAGCGGGAGGCGGGGAGCAGTTCTTC. It specifies CASRRLAGGGEQFF. This chain joins TRBV27 and TRBJ2-1; TRBD2 matches at 13 bases. CDR1 is MNHEY and CDR2 is SMNVEV in the germline V gene (reference sequence). The V gene end was trimmed by 6 bases and the J gene end by 10 bases; junction bases not matched to a gene: 6. The CDR3 spans 14 residues.